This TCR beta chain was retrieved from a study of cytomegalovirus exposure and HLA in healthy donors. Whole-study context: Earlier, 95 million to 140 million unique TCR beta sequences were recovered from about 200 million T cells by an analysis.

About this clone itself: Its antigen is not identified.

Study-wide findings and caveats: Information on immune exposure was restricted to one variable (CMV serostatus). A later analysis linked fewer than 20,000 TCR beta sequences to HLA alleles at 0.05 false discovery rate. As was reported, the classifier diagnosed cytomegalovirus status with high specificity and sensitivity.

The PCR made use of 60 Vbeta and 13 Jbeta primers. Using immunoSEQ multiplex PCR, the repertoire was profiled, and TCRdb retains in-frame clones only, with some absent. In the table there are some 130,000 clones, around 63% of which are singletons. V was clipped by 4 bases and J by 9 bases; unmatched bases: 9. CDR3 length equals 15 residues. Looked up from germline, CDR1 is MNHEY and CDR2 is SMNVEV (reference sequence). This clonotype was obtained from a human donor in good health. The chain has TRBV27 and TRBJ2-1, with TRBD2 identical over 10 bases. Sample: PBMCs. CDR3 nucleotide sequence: TGTGCCAGCAGTTCCTTAGCGGGAGGTCGGGGTGAGCAGTTCTTC. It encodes CASSSLAGGRGEQFF.